What follows are 32 T cell receptor beta chains derived from one specimen sequenced in a study of OX40 agonist ivuxolimab in advanced cancers. Profiled with immunoSEQ multiplex PCR; TCRdb holds only in-frame clones, not every one. The top ten hold 0.53% of the sample, which has around 74,000 clones, about 90% seen once. This sample comprised CD4+ or CD8+ T cells sorted from blood, obtained in a trial of the OX40 agonist ivuxolimab. These receptors were collected from an adult with an advanced solid tumor such as melanoma, head and neck, liver or kidney cancer.

This clone was detected only a few times. The chain couples TRBV7-8 to TRBJ2-1; TRBD2 aligns across 15 bases. CDR3 length: 18 residues. Looked up from germline, CDR1 is SGHVS and CDR2 is FQNEAQ. V trimming: 8 bases; J trimming: 0 bases; junction bases outside the gene matches: 8. The CDR3 region is CASGPPGLAGGSYNEQFF. The CDR3 DNA is TGTGCCAGCGGACCACCGGGACTAGCGGGAGGCTCCTACAATGAGCAGTTCTTC.

V and J are TRBV6-1 and TRBJ1-1; D unclear. V lost 5 bases to trimming and J lost 5 bases, with 12 bases between them. CDR3 length: 13 amino acids. Germline CDR1 and CDR2: MNHNS and SASEGT. CDR3 residues: CASSNGKWTEAFF. CDR3 coding DNA: TGTGCCAGCAGTAACGGCAAGTGGACTGAAGCTTTCTTT.

This clone was recorded once. The J gene is TRBJ2-3, the V gene TRBV19; no reliable D call. Trimming cost V 6 bases and J 1 base, with 2 bases left between them. This CDR3 spans 11 amino acids. The germline V gene encodes CDR1 LNHDA and CDR2 SQIVND (reference sequence). CDR3 region: CASRGTDTQYF. For the CDR3, the DNA is TGTGCCAGTAGGGGCACAGATACGCAGTATTTT.

This clone has just one count. CDR3 amino acids: CASSLVGNQETQYF. DNA of the CDR3: TGCGCCAGCAGCTTGGTTGGAAACCAAGAGACCCAGTACTTC. V usage is TRBV5-1 and J usage is TRBJ2-5, with D uncertain. The CDR3 loop spans 14 amino acids. V lost 0 bases and J 0 bases, leaving 6 bases between the germline ends. CDR1 is SGHRS, CDR2 YFSETQ, per germline.

This chain uses TRBV11-1 with TRBJ2-5; D may be TRBD1 (5 bases). This CDR3 spans 14 amino acids. The V gene's germline CDR1 is SGHAT and CDR2 FQDESV (reference sequence). Trimming took off 1 base at V and 8 bases at J, with 14 bases between the two ends. CDR3 in DNA: TGTGCCAGCAGCTTAGGGGGCGCCGGAGCCACCCAGTACTTC. The encoded protein is CASSLGGAGATQYF.

This clone was counted a single time. The chain joins TRBV28 to TRBJ2-7, with D perhaps TRBD1 (6 bases). Germline V gives CDR1 MDHEN, CDR2 SYDVKM. The V end was cut by 0 bases, the J end by 0 bases, with 6 bases between. The CDR3 is 14 amino acids. The CDR3 coding sequence is TGTGCCAGCAGTTTATGGGGACACTCCTACGAGCAGTACTTC. Its translation: CASSLWGHSYEQYF.

The chain couples TRBV28 to TRBJ2-2; 12 bases agree with TRBD2. V lost 7 bases to trimming and J lost 6 bases; unmatched junction nucleotides: 18. CDR1 MDHEN and CDR2 SYDVKM come from the germline V gene. CDR3 length: 19 residues. In nucleotides, the CDR3 is TGTGCCAGCACCAACTCCTGGGCTAGCGGGAGGGCCCGATCCGGGGAGCTGTTTTTT. Protein product: CASTNSWASGRARSGELFF.

This clone was seen once. The J gene is TRBJ1-4, the V gene TRBV28; D remains ambiguous. The germline V and J ends were trimmed by 3 bases and 4 bases, with 6 bases remaining between them. The germline V gene has CDR1 MDHEN and CDR2 SYDVKM. CDR3 length: 13 amino acids. CDR3 DNA: TGTGCCAGCAGTTTTAGTTTTAATGAAAAACTGTTTTTT. It encodes CASSFSFNEKLFF.

The chain combines TRBV15 with TRBJ1-2; possible D gene TRBD1, 5 bases. Germline V gives CDR1 LNHNV, CDR2 YYDKDF (reference sequence). V shed 1 base and J shed 4 bases, with 10 bases lying between them. The CDR3 runs 14 residues. CDR3 sequence reads: CATSRVGVGYGYTF. In nucleotides, the CDR3 is TGTGCCACCAGCAGAGTAGGGGTGGGCTATGGCTACACCTTC.

This chain joins TRBV6-6 and TRBJ2-1; D is possibly TRBD2 (5 bases). Per germline, CDR1 MNHNY and CDR2 SVGAGI (reference sequence). V lost 4 bases to trimming and J lost 1 base, with 14 bases between them. The CDR3 totals 16 residues. The CDR3: CASSSTSTSSYNEQFF. CDR3 nucleotide sequence: TGTGCCAGCAGTTCAACTTCCACTAGTTCCTACAATGAGCAGTTCTTC.

The V and J genes are TRBV4-3 and TRBJ2-7; the match to TRBD2 covers 8 bases. Germline trimming cut 4 bases from V and 5 bases from J; bases unmatched to any gene: 13. The CDR3 extends over 16 amino acids. Germline-derived CDR1 and CDR2 are LGHNA and YSLEER. In DNA, the CDR3 is TGCGCCAGCAGCCGAGGCTTGAGCGGGAGAATCCACGAGCAGTACTTC. Its translation is CASSRGLSGRIHEQYF.

This clone appeared a single time. The chain combines TRBV30 with TRBJ2-7, with 8 bases identical to TRBD1. V lost 2 bases to trimming and J lost 9 bases; unmatched junction nucleotides: 15. The length of the CDR3 is 15 residues. CDR1 GTSNPN and CDR2 SVGIG come from the germline V gene (reference sequence). The CDR3 loop reads CAWSFLIGQGLVQYF. The CDR3 coding sequence is TGTGCCTGGAGTTTTCTAATCGGACAGGGTTTGGTGCAGTACTTC.

The rearrangement links TRBV7-2 to TRBJ2-7; 7 bases are shared with TRBD2. CDR1 is SGHTA, CDR2 FQGNSA, per germline. J lost 2 bases, V lost 6 bases, and 13 bases had no gene match. There are 16 residues in the CDR3. The CDR3 bases are TGTGCCAGCAGACGGACCGGGGGAGGGCTAACCTACGAGCAGTACTTC. Its translation: CASRRTGGGLTYEQYF.

The chain is built from TRBV28 and TRBJ1-2; possibly TRBD1 for D (5 bases). The V end was cut by 4 bases, the J end by 2 bases, with 8 bases between. This CDR3 comprises 13 residues. Per germline, CDR1 MDHEN and CDR2 SYDVKM. CDR3 sequence: CASSSPGNYGYTF. The CDR3 nucleotides read TGTGCCAGCAGTTCCCCAGGGAACTATGGCTACACCTTC.

Only one count was recorded for this clone. This chain connects TRBV30 to TRBJ1-3, with D tentatively TRBD1 (5 bases). Germline lookup yields CDR1 GTSNPN and CDR2 SVGIG (reference sequence). Trimming shortened V by 3 bases and J by 6 bases, and 12 bases separated the two germline ends. The CDR3 is 13 amino acids. The CDR3 sequence is CAWRASGPNTIYF. CDR3 coding DNA: TGTGCCTGGAGGGCTTCGGGGCCAAACACCATATATTTT.

The chain combines TRBV11-3 with TRBJ2-5, with 8 bases identical to TRBD2. The V gene end was trimmed by 4 bases and the J gene end by 2 bases; junction bases not matched to a gene: 9. There are 16 residues in the CDR3. Germline V lookup: CDR1 SGHNT, CDR2 YENEEA. The CDR3 sequence is CASSSGLGGVQETQYF. CDR3 in DNA: TGTGCCAGCAGCTCCGGCCTCGGGGGGGTACAAGAGACCCAGTACTTC.

V usage is TRBV11-3 and J usage is TRBJ2-6, with D unclear. The length of the CDR3 is 15 residues. CDR1 and CDR2 (germline): SGHNT, YENEEA. V was cut by 3 bases and J by 1 base, with 7 bases left in between. The DNA for the CDR3 is TGTGCCAGCAGCTTGGATCCGTCTGGGGCCAACGTCCTGACTTTC. This sequence encodes CASSLDPSGANVLTF.

With regard to this clone: The junction departs from germline at one end; a sequencing error may be responsible. The rearrangement links TRBV4-2 to TRBJ1-2; D is perhaps TRBD1 (5 bases). Germline V gene sequence: CDR1 LGHNA, CDR2 YNFKEQ. There are 12 residues in the CDR3. The CDR3 protein is CASSQWLGVRRF. In nucleotides, the CDR3 is TGTGCCAGCAGCCAATGGTTAGGGGTTCGGAGATTC.

This CDR3 reads CASSLQLYSNNEKLFF. CDR3 nucleotides: TGTGCCAGCAGCTTACAACTCTACAGTAATAATGAAAAACTGTTTTTT. The chain combines TRBV11-2 with TRBJ1-4; D is unclear. The V end lost 2 bases, the J end lost 4 bases, and 14 bases lay between the germline ends. Germline V CDR1 and CDR2: SGHAT, FQNNGV. The CDR3 is 16 amino acids.

The chain is built from TRBV6-6 and TRBJ2-7; the match to TRBD1 covers 12 bases. The junction had 5 bases not matched to a gene; V was cut back by 7 bases and J by 4 bases. The V gene's germline CDR1 is MNHNY and CDR2 SVGAGI (reference sequence). The CDR3 runs 14 residues. The CDR3: CASNRDRGLYEQYF. In nucleotides, the CDR3 is TGTGCCAGCAATCGGGACAGGGGGCTGTACGAGCAGTACTTC.

The chain is built from TRBV7-3 and TRBJ1-1; D is unresolved. Looked up from germline, CDR1 is SGHTA and CDR2 is FQGTGA. V was shortened by 4 bases and J by 2 bases, with 8 bases between the two germline ends. This CDR3 is built from 13 residues. The CDR3 nucleotides read TGTGCCAGCAGCTCACAGAGAAACACTGAAGCTTTCTTT. Amino acid sequence: CASSSQRNTEAFF.

This clone is a singleton in its sample. The rearrangement links TRBV2 to TRBJ2-3, with unresolved D. This CDR3 comprises 14 residues. V was shortened by 7 bases and J by 0 bases, with 11 bases between the two germline ends. Germline V gene sequence: CDR1 SNHLY, CDR2 FYNNEI. CDR3 bases: TGTGCCAGCATGGGCGGAACTAGCACAGATACGCAGTATTTT. Its translation: CASMGGTSTDTQYF.

The chain uses TRBV4-3 and TRBJ1-4; 9 nucleotides agree with TRBD1. Per germline, CDR1 LGHNA and CDR2 YSLEER. The CDR3 loop spans 15 amino acids. With 2 bases clipped from V and 6 bases from J, the junction kept 4 bases outside the gene matches. CDR3 sequence reads: CASSQYRGLDEKLFF. The CDR3 DNA follows: TGCGCCAGCAGCCAATACAGGGGGCTTGATGAAAAACTGTTTTTT.

The J gene is TRBJ2-7, the V gene TRBV11-2, with 12 positions matching TRBD1. Germline V gene data show CDR1 as SGHAT and CDR2 as FQNNGV. Trimming cost V 5 bases and J 4 bases; bases outside gene matches: 15. This CDR3 has 18 amino acids. The CDR3 here is CASSLRGTGGASTYEQYF. Written as DNA, the CDR3 is TGTGCCAGCAGCCTCCGGGGGACAGGGGGCGCGAGTACTTACGAGCAGTACTTC.

The V call is TRBV7-6, the J call TRBJ2-2, with 7 bases fitting TRBD2. Losses at the gene ends were 5 bases for V and 2 bases for J; bases not matched to a gene: 8. The CDR3 contains 16 residues. Germline CDR1 is SGHVS and CDR2 is FNYEAQ. The CDR3 region is CASSRRGGDNTGELFF. The CDR3, as DNA: TGTGCCAGCAGCAGACGGGGAGGGGATAACACCGGGGAGCTGTTTTTT.

The chain links TRBV15 to TRBJ2-5, with D perhaps being TRBD1 or TRBD2 (5 bases each). The germline V gene encodes CDR1 LNHNV and CDR2 YYDKDF (reference sequence). The CDR3 runs to 15 residues. V lost 1 base and J 6 bases, leaving 15 bases between the germline ends. In DNA form, the CDR3 reads TGTGCCACCAGCAGAGGAGGGCTAGGGGTAAAGACCCAGTACTTC. Encoded protein: CATSRGGLGVKTQYF.

The V call is TRBV5-6, the J call TRBJ2-6, with D hard to call. Trimming pared 0 bases from V and 4 bases from J, leaving 5 bases between. This CDR3 is 14 amino acids long. Germline CDR1 and CDR2: SGHDT and YYEEEE. The CDR3 region is CASSLGKGANVLTF. CDR3 DNA sequence: TGTGCCAGCAGCTTGGGGAAAGGGGCCAACGTCCTGACTTTC.

The chain has TRBV11-2 and TRBJ2-7; possibly TRBD1 for D (5 bases). The CDR3 totals 14 residues. Germline-derived CDR1 and CDR2 are SGHAT and FQNNGV. Between the trimmed V and J ends, which lost 2 bases and 0 bases, there was a span of 8 bases. In DNA, the CDR3 is TGTGCCAGCAGCTTATACAGGTCCTCCTACGAGCAGTACTTC. It encodes CASSLYRSSYEQYF.

The chain is built from TRBV19 and TRBJ1-2, with 8 nucleotides matching TRBD1. This CDR3 has 13 amino acids. J was trimmed by 8 bases and V by 3 bases; bases with no gene match: 5. The V gene's germline CDR1 is LNHDA and CDR2 SQIVND (reference sequence). CDR3 nucleotide sequence: TGTGCCAGTAGTATGGACAGGGTTGGGGGCTACACCTTC. It yields the protein CASSMDRVGGYTF. Complete variable domain (other parts from reference TRBV19 and TRBJ1-2): DGGITQSPKYLFRKEGQNVTLSCEQNLNHDAMYWYRQDPGQGLRLIYYSQIVNDFQKGDIAEGYSVSREKKESFPLTVTSAQKNPTAFYLCASSMDRVGGYTFGSGTRLTVV.

The V and J genes are TRBV19 and TRBJ2-1; D call uncertain. The germline V gene encodes CDR1 LNHDA and CDR2 SQIVND (reference sequence). The CDR3 extends over 17 amino acids. The V and J ends lost 1 base and 0 bases respectively, with 13 bases between them. The CDR3 protein is CASSIGLLGSSYNEQFF. CDR3 DNA: TGTGCCAGTAGTATAGGTTTGCTGGGTAGCTCCTACAATGAGCAGTTCTTC.

The rearrangement links TRBV4-3 to TRBJ2-2; D ambiguous. The CDR3 length is 14 residues. The ends were cut back, 8 bases at V and 5 bases at J, with 15 bases in the middle. From germline, CDR1 is LGHNA and CDR2 YSLEER. This CDR3 is CASGNLVETGELFF. The DNA of the CDR3 is TGCGCCAGCGGTAACTTAGTTGAGACCGGGGAGCTGTTTTTT.

The CDR3 region has the DNA TGTGCCAGCAGTCTCCAAGCGGGCCTAGAGACCCAGTACTTC. It codes for CASSLQAGLETQYF. This sequence joins TRBV6-5 and TRBJ2-5, with D maybe TRBD2 (6 bases). The ends were cut back, 5 bases at V and 4 bases at J, with 14 bases in the middle. In germline, CDR1 is MNHEY, CDR2 SVGAGI. The CDR3 has 14 residues.